These 11 T cell receptor beta chains came from one sample sequenced in a study of shared clonotypes between healthy human individuals. Clones were read by immunoSEQ multiplex PCR, and TCRdb kept only the in-frame ones, dropping some. The table lists some 500,000 clones, about 96% of them singletons. Sequenced input: naive CD4+ T cells sorted from blood. Subset of the sample: CD45RA+ positively selected. The receptors come from a woman aged 30 to 39 in good health.

This clone was found once. This rearrangement joins TRBV20-1 to TRBJ2-5; D remains ambiguous. Trimming removed 3 bases at V and 5 bases at J, with 4 bases between. The CDR3 runs to 10 residues. Germline values: CDR1 DFQATT, CDR2 SNEGSKA (reference sequence). CDR3 DNA sequence: TGCAGTGCTAGCCTGGAGACCCAGTACTTC. Protein sequence: CSASLETQYF.

This CDR3 is CASSVTGGYRTDTQYF. CDR3 bases: TGTGCCAGCAGCGTAACGGGAGGGTATCGCACAGATACGCAGTATTTT. The rearrangement joins TRBV9 to TRBJ2-3, with 8 bases matching TRBD2. In germline, CDR1 is SGDLS, CDR2 YYNGEE. J was trimmed by 1 base and V by 1 base; bases with no gene match: 5. This CDR3 has 16 residues.

As to this clone: Distinct nucleotide sequences in the sample also encode this CDR3. The gene calls are TRBV5-1 and TRBJ2-3, with 12 bases fitting TRBD2. V was clipped by 4 bases and J by 0 bases; unmatched bases: 3. The germline V gene has CDR1 SGHRS and CDR2 YFSETQ. The CDR3 contains 16 residues. This chain's CDR3 is CASSPGTSGSTDTQYF. The DNA for the CDR3 is TGCGCCAGCAGCCCCGGGACTAGCGGGAGCACAGATACGCAGTATTTT.

The rearrangement joins TRBV11-2 to TRBJ2-7; D unresolved. The V end lost 3 bases, the J end lost 2 bases, and 20 bases lay between the germline ends. Germline V lookup: CDR1 SGHAT, CDR2 FQNNGV. The CDR3 covers 17 residues. The CDR3 loop is CASSFRPANDLPYEQYF. The CDR3 nucleotides are TGTGCCAGCAGCTTTCGCCCGGCTAACGACCTTCCCTACGAGCAGTACTTC.

The chain links TRBV7-9 to TRBJ1-1; D is perhaps TRBD1 (6 bases). CDR1 and CDR2 from the germline V gene are SEHNR and FQNEAQ (reference sequence). Trimming left V 5 bases short and J 5 bases short, with 15 bases between. The CDR3 covers 14 residues. The CDR3 DNA reads as TGTGCCAGCAGCGCCAGGGGAGAGGGGACTGAAGCTTTCTTT. Translating it yields CASSARGEGTEAFF.

The chain uses TRBV19 and TRBJ2-7; D gene ambiguous. The CDR3 has 15 amino acids. Between the trimmed V and J ends, which lost 4 bases and 0 bases, there was a span of 13 bases. Germline loops: CDR1 LNHDA, CDR2 SQIVND (reference sequence). The CDR3 nucleotides read TGTGCCAGTAGTACGGTTGCGACCGCCTCCTACGAGCAGTACTTC. Its translation: CASSTVATASYEQYF. Complete variable domain (other parts from reference TRBV19 and TRBJ2-7): DGGITQSPKYLFRKEGQNVTLSCEQNLNHDAMYWYRQDPGQGLRLIYYSQIVNDFQKGDIAEGYSVSREKKESFPLTVTSAQKNPTAFYLCASSTVATASYEQYFGPGTRLTVT.

The chain has TRBV5-1 and TRBJ2-2, with D perhaps matching TRBD1 (6 bases). Trimming removed 3 bases at V and 1 base at J, with 10 bases between. The CDR3 contains 15 residues. Germline V gene data show CDR1 as SGHRS and CDR2 as YFSETQ. This CDR3 reads CASSYRVWNTGELFF. The CDR3 DNA reads as TGCGCCAGCAGCTACAGGGTATGGAACACCGGGGAGCTGTTTTTT.

This clone has a single count. The CDR3 reads CASSLRGAGDEQFF. CDR3 nucleotides: TGCGCCAGCAGCTTGCGGGGGGCCGGCGATGAGCAGTTCTTC. The gene calls are TRBV5-1 and TRBJ2-1, with TRBD2 as a possible D gene (7 bases). The CDR3 length is 14 residues. Germline CDR1 SGHRS, CDR2 YFSETQ. Trimming took 1 base from V and 8 from J, leaving 13 bases between them.

In DNA, the CDR3 is TGTGCCAGCTCCCGGGGGCCCGAACGGGGGGAGCTGTTTTTT. Its protein is CASSRGPERGELFF. This chain links TRBV2 with TRBJ2-2, with D tentatively TRBD1 or TRBD2 (6 bases each). The CDR3 has 14 amino acids. The V gene lost 8 bases and the J gene lost 8 bases, with 18 bases spanning the gap. CDR1 is SNHLY and CDR2 is FYNNEI in the germline V gene. Drawing the rest from reference TRBV2 and TRBJ2-2, the complete variable domain is EPEVTQTPSHQVTQMGQEVILRCVPISNHLYFYWYRQILGQKVEFLVSFYNNEISEKSEIFDDQFSVERPDGSNFTLKIRSTKLEDSAMYFCASSRGPERGELFFGEGSRLTVL.

The CDR3 sequence: CASGAGQNTEAFF. As DNA, the CDR3 is TGTGCCAGCGGGGCCGGGCAGAACACTGAAGCTTTCTTT. This chain joins TRBV7-3 and TRBJ1-1, with a possible D match to TRBD1 (5 bases). CDR3 size: 13 residues. V lost 8 bases to trimming and J lost 1 base, with 11 bases between them. From germline, CDR1 is SGHTA and CDR2 FQGTGA.

Concerning this clone itself: The sample holds other DNA sequences that translate to the same CDR3. This sequence joins TRBV5-1 and TRBJ2-7, with TRBD1 identical over 8 bases. The J segment lost 1 base and the V segment lost 0 bases, leaving 3 bases of the junction unmatched. The CDR3 covers 15 residues. The germline V gene has CDR1 SGHRS and CDR2 YFSETQ. The CDR3 region is CASSLAGTGSYEQYF. CDR3 coding DNA: TGCGCCAGCAGCTTGGCCGGGACAGGTTCCTACGAGCAGTACTTC.